The entry below gives a single T cell receptor beta chain sequence along with its context. Its specificity is not known. Each cell subset's genomic DNA was divided evenly among several immunoSEQ plates. Sequencing was performed with immunoSEQ multiplex PCR; in TCRdb, only in-frame clones are kept and a portion is missing. The table records more than 1.2 million clones, around 98.5% of them present only once. The sample comes from a study of shared clonotypes between healthy human individuals. Study observations and caveats: Rarefaction gave evidence that sorted-subset sequencing remained incomplete despite large depth. The generation probabilities recorded for non-shared clonotypes fell below those of clonotypes shared by all four donors. Richness estimates generally favored naive over memory subsets.

J gave up 2 bases and V 1 base, and 9 bases lay outside the gene matches. Germline assignment: CDR1 SGHRS and CDR2 YFSETQ. The CDR3 extends over 18 amino acids. The sample was naive CD4+ T cells sorted from blood. Stated subset: CD45RA+ positively selected. The receptor was derived from a man between 25 and 39 years old in good health. The J gene is TRBJ2-2, the V gene TRBV5-1, with 9 bases lining up with TRBD1. This CDR3 is CASSLIGQGMGNTGELFF. In DNA, the CDR3 is TGCGCCAGCAGCTTGATAGGACAGGGGATGGGAAACACCGGGGAGCTGTTTTTT.